This T cell receptor (beta chain) emerged from a study of vaccination and CD4 T cells after COVID-19. Study-level information: The convalescents were made up of six males and four females, two of whom were Hispanic. Collection of post-vaccine samples followed dose two by a median approximately 76 days, spanning a range of 14 to 241. Once diagnosed, patients had post-COVID samples drawn a median approximately 100 days later (range 35 to 161).

CDR3 size: 17 residues. Trimming removed 6 bases at V and 2 bases at J, with 19 bases between. Germline lookup yields CDR1 MNHNS and CDR2 SASEGT. Noted treatment: approximately 9-day PBMC culture with coronavirus spike peptide pools or control peptides (ViraFEST assay). T cells were expanded with peptide pools, and expanded clonotypes were identified by TCR sequencing. Researchers used the Oncomine TCR Beta short-read assay to sequence DNA from cultured CD4+ T cells. TCRdb reprocessed the PCR reads via MiXCR and lists one record per CDR3 protein. The table has 9,500 to 14,000 distinct CDR3 sequences, roughly 50% seen once; the top ten hold over 20%. This clonotype was observed a single time. What it binds is not known.

The sequenced sample was CD4+ T cells from blood, cultured in vitro. This clonotype was obtained from a human donor who had recovered from COVID-19. The chain carries TRBV6-1 and TRBJ2-2; TRBD1 is a possible D gene (6 bases). The CDR3 DNA reads TGTGCCAGCAGCATACACGGCGAGGGGGATAACACCGGGGAGCTGTTTTTT. It encodes CASSIHGEGDNTGELFF.